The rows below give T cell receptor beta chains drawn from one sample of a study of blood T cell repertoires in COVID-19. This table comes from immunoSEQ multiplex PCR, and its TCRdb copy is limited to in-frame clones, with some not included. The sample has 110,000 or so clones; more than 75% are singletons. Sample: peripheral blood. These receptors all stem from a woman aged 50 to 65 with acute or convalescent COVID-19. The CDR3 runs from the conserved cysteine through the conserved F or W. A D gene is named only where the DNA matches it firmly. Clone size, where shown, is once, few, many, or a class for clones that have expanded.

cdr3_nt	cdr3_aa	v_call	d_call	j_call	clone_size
TGTGCCAGCTCACCACCGTGGGCAGTACTGAACACTGAAGCTTTCTTT	CASSPPWAVLNTEAFF	TRBV18	.	TRBJ1-1	.
TGCGCCAGCAGCCAAGATTGGGTCCACCGGGCCGGGGAGCTGTTTTTT	CASSQDWVHRAGELFF	TRBV4-3	.	TRBJ2-2	once
TGTGCCAGTACTGGGTGGCTCGGGGGCTACACCTTC	CASTGWLGGYTF	TRBV19	.	TRBJ1-2	.
TGCGCCAGCAGCTTGGCCGACTATCTGGGCGATGAGCAGTTCTTC	CASSLADYLGDEQFF	TRBV5-1	.	TRBJ2-1	.
TGTGCCAGCAGCTCTCGGACTAGCGGGAGCTACTACGAGCAGTACTTC	CASSSRTSGSYYEQYF	TRBV5-4	TRBD2	TRBJ2-7	.
TGCAGCGTTGTTCAGGGATCTGGGGCCAACGTCCTGACTTTC	CSVVQGSGANVLTF	TRBV29-1	.	TRBJ2-6	.
TGTGCCAGTAGTATAGGGGGGGGAGGGCTCAATGAGCAGTTCTTC	CASSIGGGGLNEQFF	TRBV19	TRBD2	TRBJ2-1	.
TGTGCCAGCACCACCAGGGTCGGGGAGCTGTTTTTT	CASTTRVGELFF	TRBV12-3/TRBV12-4	.	TRBJ2-2	.
TGCAGCGCCGCGGGGGAAATTGGTGGCTACACCTTC	CSAAGEIGGYTF	TRBV29-1	.	TRBJ1-2	.
TGTGCCAGCGGGCTGGGACAAACAACTAATGAAAAACTGTTTTTT	CASGLGQTTNEKLFF	TRBV11-2	.	TRBJ1-4	once
TGTGCCAGCAGTCCCGTTAGGTGGGGGCCCGAGAGCTCTGGAAACACCATATATTTT	CASSPVRWGPESSGNTIYF	TRBV13	.	TRBJ1-3	.
TGTGCCAGCTCACCAAATCGACAGGCCAACTATGGCTACACCTTC	CASSPNRQANYGYTF	TRBV18	.	TRBJ1-2	few
TGTGCCAGTCAGACAGGACAGGGGAACACCGGGGAGCTGTTTTTT	CASQTGQGNTGELFF	TRBV19	TRBD1	TRBJ2-2	.
TGTGCCAGCAGCTACGACAGCGTAGGGAACACTGAAGCTTTCTTT	CASSYDSVGNTEAFF	TRBV6-6	.	TRBJ1-1	.
TGTGCCAGCAGCGGAAGGATGGGTGCGGGAGATACGCAGTATTTT	CASSGRMGAGDTQYF	TRBV7-8	.	TRBJ2-3	.
TGTGCCAGCAGTCTGGACAGGAACAGGGAGACCCAGTACTTC	CASSLDRNRETQYF	TRBV27	TRBD1	TRBJ2-5	.
TGTGCCAGCAGTAGGACAGGGGATCAGCCCCAGCATTTT	CASSRTGDQPQHF	TRBV27	TRBD1	TRBJ1-5	.
TGTGCCAGCAGCTTAACAGGGGGCGATAATTCACCCCTCCACTTT	CASSLTGGDNSPLHF	TRBV11-2	TRBD1	TRBJ1-6	.
TGTGCCAGCAGAAGAGGGAGCTCCTATAATTCACCCCTCCACTTT	CASRRGSSYNSPLHF	TRBV11-3	.	TRBJ1-6	.
TGTGCCAGCATCCCTTCGGGGCGGGGCGCGGAAGCTTTCTTT	CASIPSGRGAEAFF	TRBV2	.	TRBJ1-1	.
TGTGCCAGCAGCCCCAGCTCCTACGAGCAGTACTTC	CASSPSSYEQYF	TRBV7-2	.	TRBJ2-7	.
TGTGCCAGCAGTTACCAGGGAACTTATGGCTACACCTTC	CASSYQGTYGYTF	TRBV6-5	.	TRBJ1-2	.
TGTGCCTGGAGGCCCGACAGGGCGGGTCAGCCCCAGCATTTT	CAWRPDRAGQPQHF	TRBV30	TRBD1	TRBJ1-5	.
TGTGCCAGCAGCCAAGATCCCGTCGGGAGGGAGACCCAGTACTTC	CASSQDPVGRETQYF	TRBV3-1/TRBV3-2	TRBD2	TRBJ2-5	.
TGCGCCAGCAGCCAAGATATATTCAGCGGTTCCTACAATGAGCAGTTCTTC	CASSQDIFSGSYNEQFF	TRBV4-3	.	TRBJ2-1	.
TGTGCCAGCAGCAAGGGACAGACTATGAACACTGAAGCTTTCTTT	CASSKGQTMNTEAFF	TRBV21-1	.	TRBJ1-1	.
TGCGCCAGCAGCAGGACTAGCGGGGGAACCTACAATGAGCAGTTCTTC	CASSRTSGGTYNEQFF	TRBV5-1	TRBD2	TRBJ2-1	few
TGTGCCAGCAGTGAACTTTTCACAGACACTGAAGCTTTCTTT	CASSELFTDTEAFF	TRBV6-1	.	TRBJ1-1	.
TGTGCCAGCAGCCAATTTCTCCGGGGGGAGCCTGTGGAGGAGCAGTTCTTC	CASSQFLRGEPVEEQFF	TRBV4-2	TRBD2	TRBJ2-1	.
TGTGCCTGGGGACTAGCGGGAGGGGGAGATACGCAGTATTTT	CAWGLAGGGDTQYF	TRBV30	TRBD2	TRBJ2-3	.
TGCAGCGTTGAAGAACAGGTTTACTATGGCTACACCTTC	CSVEEQVYYGYTF	TRBV29-1	.	TRBJ1-2	.
TGCGCCAGCAGCCAGGCGGACAGGGACACTGAAGCTTTCTTT	CASSQADRDTEAFF	TRBV4-1	TRBD1	TRBJ1-1	.
TGTGCCTGGAGTGTACAGGGGGGGCCCTACAATGAGCAGTTCTTC	CAWSVQGGPYNEQFF	TRBV30	.	TRBJ2-1	few
TGTGCCAGTAGTCCCGTAGGGACAGGGAGCGACGAGCAGTACTTC	CASSPVGTGSDEQYF	TRBV19	TRBD1	TRBJ2-7	.
TGTGCCAGTAGTATCGGGACTAATACGCAGTATTTT	CASSIGTNTQYF	TRBV19	TRBD2	TRBJ2-3	.
TGTGCCAGCAGCCTCTCCGTGACTAGCGGGTACTCCTACAATGAGCAGTTCTTC	CASSLSVTSGYSYNEQFF	TRBV11-3	TRBD2	TRBJ2-1	.
TGTGCCAGCCGTAACACCGGGGAGCTGTTTTTT	CASRNTGELFF	TRBV7-2	.	TRBJ2-2	.
TGTGCCAGCTCACCACCTAGCGGGACCACCTACGAGCAGTACTTC	CASSPPSGTTYEQYF	TRBV18	TRBD2	TRBJ2-7	.
TGTGCCAGCTCACATGGGACAGCTCGGGTCACAGATACGCAGTATTTT	CASSHGTARVTDTQYF	TRBV18	TRBD1	TRBJ2-3	.
TGTGCCAGCAGCCAAGAAAGGTCTTACAGGGACAGCAAGGATCAGCCCCAGCATTTT	CASSQERSYRDSKDQPQHF	TRBV3-1/TRBV3-2	TRBD1	TRBJ1-5	once
TGTGCCTGGAGTGTAGGCGGGACTAGTTCCCGCGAGCAGTACTTC	CAWSVGGTSSREQYF	TRBV30	TRBD2	TRBJ2-7	.
TGTGCCAGTAGTTCCCGGGGGAGGGGGATCTATGGCTACACCTTC	CASSSRGRGIYGYTF	TRBV19	.	TRBJ1-2	.
TGCGCCAGCAGCCAGGACCCGGGACAGCCCCAGCATTTT	CASSQDPGQPQHF	TRBV5-1	.	TRBJ1-5	.
TGTGCCAGCAGCGATCTAGCGGGAGTTGCCGGGGAGCTGTTTTTT	CASSDLAGVAGELFF	TRBV7-6	TRBD2	TRBJ2-2	.
TGTGCCTGGAGTGTAACAGGCCTCTCTGGAAACACCATATATTTT	CAWSVTGLSGNTIYF	TRBV30	.	TRBJ1-3	.
TGTGCCAGTAGTCTTCACAGGGGGCTGGCTGGAAACACCATATATTTT	CASSLHRGLAGNTIYF	TRBV19	TRBD1	TRBJ1-3	.
TGTGCCAGCAGTTACCTAGATCAGCCCCAGCATTTT	CASSYLDQPQHF	TRBV6-5	.	TRBJ1-5	.
TGTGCCAGCCAACGATTCAGGCACCCTATTTACTCCTACAATGAGCAGTTCTTC	CASQRFRHPIYSYNEQFF	TRBV6-7	.	TRBJ2-1	.
TGTGCCAGCAGCGGACAGGGTAGCGATAATTCACCCCTCCACTTT	CASSGQGSDNSPLHF	TRBV6-5	TRBD1	TRBJ1-6	.
TGTGCCAGCAGACGACAGGGTAGAAACACCATATATTTT	CASRRQGRNTIYF	TRBV2	TRBD1	TRBJ1-3	.
TGTGCCAGTAGTACCGGGACAGGGGTGGATCAGCCCCAGCATTTT	CASSTGTGVDQPQHF	TRBV19	TRBD1	TRBJ1-5	.
TGTGCCATCAGTGAGTCGGTTCTACAGGGGGCACCCTCGAACACCGGGGAGCTGTTTTTT	CAISESVLQGAPSNTGELFF	TRBV10-3	TRBD1	TRBJ2-2	.
TGTGCCAGCAGCCCAACCCGAGCGGGTGAAGCTTTCTTT	CASSPTRAGEAFF	TRBV11-3	.	TRBJ1-1	.
TGTGCCAGTAGTATTTTCAGTCGCAATCAGCCCCAGCATTTT	CASSIFSRNQPQHF	TRBV19	.	TRBJ1-5	.
TGTGCCACCAGCAGGGACAGGGTGAGGACGGAGCAGTACTTC	CATSRDRVRTEQYF	TRBV15	TRBD1	TRBJ2-7	.
TGTGCCAGCGCATCGGGAGGTGGGAATGAGCAGTTCTTC	CASASGGGNEQFF	TRBV19	TRBD2	TRBJ2-1	.
TGTGCCAGCAGCTTGGGGCCGGGTTCCACTGAAGCTTTCTTT	CASSLGPGSTEAFF	TRBV5-6	.	TRBJ1-1	.
TGTGCCAGCAGGTCGTACAGAGTACAGGGGGAAGAGACCCAGTACTTC	CASRSYRVQGEETQYF	TRBV28	TRBD1	TRBJ2-5	once
TGCGCCAGCAGCTCCTACGGACAGCCCACTGAAGCTTTCTTT	CASSSYGQPTEAFF	TRBV5-1	.	TRBJ1-1	.